This entry is about one T cell receptor beta chain. V dropped 3 bases and J dropped 0; count of bases not matched to a gene: 3. The length of the CDR3 is 17 residues. CDR1 is SGDLS, CDR2 YYNGEE, per germline. These data come from a study of blood T cell repertoires in COVID-19. In the study overall: The study drew acute and convalescent COVID-19 samples from the United States, Italy and Spain. The cDNA or gDNA used as material had been derived from T cells, B-cell-depleted T cells, or PBMCs.

In the authors' workflow: Amplified reference gene primers provided the basis for estimating nucleated cell counts. Data came from immunoSEQ multiplex PCR; TCRdb stores just in-frame clones and leaves some out. That table furnishes V, J and clone size, whereas the DNA furnished D and trimming. The repertoire holds under 300,000 clones, with over 70% as singletons. Sequencing was done on a sample of peripheral blood. The sequence was obtained from a man at least 80 years old with acute or convalescent COVID-19. The rearrangement links TRBV9 to TRBJ2-5; TRBD2 matches at 15 bases. The CDR3 DNA is TGTGCCAGCAGCGCACGGACTAGCGGGAGGGACCAAGAGACCCAGTACTTC. Amino acids: CASSARTSGRDQETQYF.